The 6 T cell receptor beta chains given below trace back to one sample, sequenced in a study of early T cells in non-severe SARS-CoV-2 infection. In TCRdb, the 5' RACE reads were re-called with MiXCR into one record per CDR3 protein. Here the sample spans 45,000 to 55,000 distinct CDR3 sequences, roughly 6.8% being singletons. The sequenced sample was whole blood. These receptors originate from an adult who was a healthcare worker with PCR-confirmed SARS-CoV-2 infection or an uninfected control (not recorded which).

This clonotype has at least ten counts. The V call is TRBV24-1, the J call TRBJ1-1; 10 bases align to TRBD1. V dropped 7 bases and J dropped 5; count of bases not matched to a gene: 3. The CDR3 has 13 amino acids. The germline CDR1 and CDR2 sequences are KGHDR and SFDVKD. The CDR3 is CATSPGQGTEAFF. The CDR3 DNA reads as TGTGCCACCAGCCCGGGACAGGGGACTGAAGCTTTCTTT.

This clonotype has a count of ten or more. The rearrangement links TRBV6-5 to TRBJ2-3; 8 nucleotides line up with TRBD1. The CDR3 loop spans 14 amino acids. Germline lookup yields CDR1 MNHEY and CDR2 SVGAGI. V shed 6 bases, J shed 4 bases, and the junction held 6 bases outside the gene matches. CDR3 amino acids: CASRLRDRSDTQYF. CDR3 bases: TGTGCCAGCAGGCTCCGGGACAGGTCAGATACGCAGTATTTT.

The J gene is TRBJ2-2, the V gene TRBV19; no clear D. There are 18 residues in the CDR3. Germline CDR1 is LNHDA and CDR2 is SQIVND (reference sequence). The V end was cut by 4 bases, the J end by 2 bases, with 20 bases between. The CDR3 nucleotides are TGTGCCAGTAGTAATCAACAAGATGCTGGCCTAAACACCGGGGAGCTGTTTTTT. Amino acid sequence: CASSNQQDAGLNTGELFF.

This clonotype was counted only a few times. The chain employs TRBV5-5 and TRBJ2-5; no clear D gene. The germline gives CDR1 SGHKS, CDR2 YYEKEE (reference sequence). Trimming shortened V by 4 bases and J by 5 bases, and 9 bases separated the two germline ends. The CDR3 is 12 amino acids. The CDR3 DNA reads TGTGCCAGCAGCCCCGACCGCGAGACCCAGTACTTC. As protein: CASSPDRETQYF.

V gene TRBV7-6 combines with J gene TRBJ2-7; D is uncertain. Trimming cost V 5 bases and J 6 bases, with 14 bases left between them. This CDR3 contains 13 residues. Germline CDR1 SGHVS, CDR2 FNYEAQ. The DNA of the CDR3 is TGTGCCAGCAGCCTTGACGGAGTAGGCGAGCAGTACTTC. Translating it yields CASSLDGVGEQYF.

This clonotype was counted at least ten times. The chain has TRBV5-1 and TRBJ1-6; perhaps TRBD1 as D (6 bases). V was trimmed by 2 bases and J by 5 bases, leaving 8 bases between them. CDR1 and CDR2 from the germline V gene are SGHRS and YFSETQ. CDR3 length equals 14 residues. CDR3 sequence (DNA): TGCGCCAGCAGCTTCACAGGGAATAATTCACCCCTCCACTTT. Translating it yields CASSFTGNNSPLHF.